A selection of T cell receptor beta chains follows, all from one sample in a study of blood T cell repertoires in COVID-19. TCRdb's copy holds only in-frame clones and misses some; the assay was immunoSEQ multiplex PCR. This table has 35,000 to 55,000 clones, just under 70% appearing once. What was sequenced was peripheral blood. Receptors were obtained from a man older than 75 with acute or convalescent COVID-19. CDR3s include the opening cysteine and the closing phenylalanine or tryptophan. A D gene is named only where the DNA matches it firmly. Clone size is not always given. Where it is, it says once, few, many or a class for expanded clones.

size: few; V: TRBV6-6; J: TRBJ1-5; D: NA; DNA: TGTGCCAGCGGCTGGACAGACGATAGCAATCAGCCCCAGCATTTT; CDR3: CASGWTDDSNQPQHF
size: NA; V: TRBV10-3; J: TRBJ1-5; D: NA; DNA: TGTGCCATCAGCCGGGGAGGGGAGGGTCAGCCCCAGCATTTT; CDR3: CAISRGGEGQPQHF
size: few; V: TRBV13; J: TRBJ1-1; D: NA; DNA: TGTGCCAGCAGCTTAAGGGGGAACGCTGAAGCTTTCTTT; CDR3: CASSLRGNAEAFF
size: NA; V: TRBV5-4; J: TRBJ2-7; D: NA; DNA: TGTGCCAGCAGCGCCTCGGGGGAAAACTACGAGCAGTACTTC; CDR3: CASSASGENYEQYF
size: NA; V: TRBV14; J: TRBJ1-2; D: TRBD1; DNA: TGTGCCAGCAGCCAGGACGGGACAGTCCACCATCTCGGTGGCTACACCTTC; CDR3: CASSQDGTVHHLGGYTF
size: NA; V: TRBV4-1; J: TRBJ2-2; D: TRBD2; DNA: TGCGCCAGCAGCCACGAGCGGGAGAGGTATACCGGGGAGCTGTTTTTT; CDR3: CASSHERERYTGELFF
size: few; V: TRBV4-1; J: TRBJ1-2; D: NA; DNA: TGCGCCAGCAGCCACATACAGGGAGATTATGGCTACACCTTC; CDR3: CASSHIQGDYGYTF
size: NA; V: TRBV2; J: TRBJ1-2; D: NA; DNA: TGTGCCAGCAGTTATGGAGGCGATGGCTACACCTTC; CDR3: CASSYGGDGYTF
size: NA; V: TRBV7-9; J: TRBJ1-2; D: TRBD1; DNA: TGTGCCAGCAGCGGGCGCCGGGACAGTCCATATGGCTACACCTTC; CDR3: CASSGRRDSPYGYTF
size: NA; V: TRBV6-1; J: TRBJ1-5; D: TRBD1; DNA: TGTGCCAGCAGTGCCGGGACAGTAGCCATTAGCAATCAGCCCCAGCATTTT; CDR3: CASSAGTVAISNQPQHF
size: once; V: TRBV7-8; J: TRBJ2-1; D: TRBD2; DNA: TGTGCCAGCAGCCCGACAACACTGACTAGCGGCAATGAGCAGTTCTTC; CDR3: CASSPTTLTSGNEQFF
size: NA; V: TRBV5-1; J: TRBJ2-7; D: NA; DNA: TGCGCCAGCAGCTCCCAAGGTGGGGCCCGCATTTACGAGCAGTACTTC; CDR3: CASSSQGGARIYEQYF
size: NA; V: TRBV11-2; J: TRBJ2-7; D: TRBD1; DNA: TGTGCCAGCAGCTTAGATGGAGGACAGGTAGCACCCTACGAGCAGTACTTC; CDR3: CASSLDGGQVAPYEQYF
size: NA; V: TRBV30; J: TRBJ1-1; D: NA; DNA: TGTGCCCTCATCCCCCGTGGCAGGAAGACTGAAGCTTTCTTT; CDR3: CALIPRGRKTEAFF